These 13 T cell receptor beta chains came from one sample sequenced in a study of blood T cell repertoires in COVID-19. Clones were sequenced by immunoSEQ multiplex PCR, and TCRdb holds only the in-frame ones, with some missing. The sample contains some 150,000 clones, around nine tenths of which appear only once. The sequencing sample was made of peripheral blood. The receptors shown here come from a woman between 50 and 59 years old with active or convalescent COVID-19.

The table lists this clone with a count of one. The chain recombines TRBV19 with TRBJ1-4; no firm D call. The V gene lost 5 bases and the J gene lost 7 bases, with 17 bases spanning the gap. Per the germline V gene, CDR1 is LNHDA and CDR2 is SQIVND (reference sequence). This CDR3 contains 15 residues. The CDR3 bases are TGTGCCAGTAGTTTTTTGGCAACCGGGAGTGAAAAACTGTTTTTT. This sequence encodes CASSFLATGSEKLFF.

CDR3 in amino acids: CASSVQGDGGYTF. CDR3 sequence (DNA): TGTGCCAGCAGCGTACAGGGAGACGGTGGCTACACCTTC. The rearrangement uses TRBV6-5 and TRBJ1-2, with a possible D match to TRBD1 (6 bases). There are 13 residues in the CDR3. V lost 6 bases, J lost 7 bases, and 15 bases lay in between. CDR1 and CDR2 (germline): MNHEY, SVGAGI.

V and J are TRBV11-2 and TRBJ2-3; perhaps TRBD2 as D (6 bases). The CDR3 sequence is 15 residues long. The germline V gene has CDR1 SGHAT and CDR2 FQNNGV. V was shortened by 3 bases and J by 4 bases, with 14 bases between the two germline ends. The CDR3 here is CASSFAGGLADTQYF. CDR3 DNA: TGTGCCAGCAGCTTCGCCGGGGGTTTGGCAGATACGCAGTATTTT.

This rearrangement joins TRBV28 to TRBJ1-1, with D possibly matching TRBD1 (6 bases). The CDR3 runs 12 residues. The germline V gene has CDR1 MDHEN and CDR2 SYDVKM. V was trimmed by 3 bases and J by 12 bases, leaving 14 bases between them. DNA for the CDR3: TGTGCCAGCAGTTTGGCCAGGGGTTCTTCTTTCTTT. Translating it yields CASSLARGSSFF. The entire variable domain, with the rest obtained from reference TRBV28 and TRBJ1-1, is as follows: DVKVTQSSRYLVKRTGEKVFLECVQDMDHENMFWYRQDPGLGLRLIYFSYDVKMKEKGDIPEGYSVSREKKERFSLILESASTNQTSMYLCASSLARGSSFFGQGTRLTVV.

The V call is TRBV5-1, the J call TRBJ1-2; tentatively, D is TRBD1 (6 bases). The V gene's germline CDR1 is SGHRS and CDR2 YFSETQ. The length of the CDR3 is 12 residues. V was trimmed by 4 bases and J by 5 bases, leaving 9 bases between them. The CDR3 region is CASSPDSYGYTF. The CDR3 coding sequence is TGCGCCAGCAGCCCGGACAGTTATGGCTACACCTTC. Looking up the rest from reference TRBV5-1 and TRBJ1-2 gives the full variable domain: KAGVTQTPRYLIKTRGQQVTLSCSPISGHRSVSWYQQTPGQGLQFLFEYFSETQRNKGNFPGRFSGRQFSNSRSEMNVSTLELGDSALYLCASSPDSYGYTFGSGTRLTVV.

V usage is TRBV6-6 and J usage is TRBJ1-1; D may be TRBD1 (6 bases). Between the trimmed V and J ends, which lost 0 bases and 1 base, there was a span of 12 bases. The CDR3 has 16 residues. Germline lookup yields CDR1 MNHNY and CDR2 SVGAGI (reference sequence). The CDR3 nucleotides are TGTGCCAGCAGTTACTCGGCCGGGGGGCAGAACACTGAAGCTTTCTTT. This translates into CASSYSAGGQNTEAFF.

V and J are TRBV4-1 and TRBJ1-2; 8 nucleotides agree with TRBD1. Losses at the gene ends were 5 bases for V and 0 bases for J; bases not matched to a gene: 11. CDR3 length equals 17 residues. Germline V gene lookup returns CDR1 MGHRA and CDR2 YSYEKL. The CDR3 DNA reads as TGCGCCAGCAGCTCCGGTTGGGGGGGACAGGCTAACTATGGCTACACCTTC. Residues: CASSSGWGGQANYGYTF.

In this sample, this clone is medium-sized (0.01 to 0.1%). The chain recombines TRBV3-1 (or the pseudogene TRBV3-2) with TRBJ1-2, with 10 bases lining up with TRBD1. The ends lost 4 bases at V and 4 bases at J; junction bases unmatched: 15. The germline V gene has CDR1 LGHDT and CDR2 YNNKEL (reference sequence). The CDR3 has 18 residues. The CDR3 reads CASSLQDRGQSRGYGYTF. The CDR3 nucleotides read TGTGCCAGCAGCCTACAAGACAGGGGGCAATCTAGGGGCTATGGCTACACCTTC.

V and J are TRBV7-9 and TRBJ2-5; 10 bases line up with TRBD2. With 6 bases clipped from V and 2 bases from J, the junction kept 6 bases outside the gene matches. Germline loops: CDR1 SEHNR, CDR2 FQNEAQ (reference sequence). The CDR3 contains 15 residues. CDR3 bases: TGTGCCAGCAGACCGACTAGCGGGCCACAAGAGACCCAGTACTTC. Translated: CASRPTSGPQETQYF.

This chain joins TRBV5-1 and TRBJ2-7; D call uncertain. V was shortened by 0 bases and J by 3 bases, with 10 bases between the two germline ends. This CDR3 region has 14 residues. Looked up from germline, CDR1 is SGHRS and CDR2 is YFSETQ. The CDR3 spells CASSLGDGDYEQYF. DNA of the CDR3: TGCGCCAGCAGCTTGGGAGACGGAGACTACGAGCAGTACTTC.

Only one count was recorded for this clone. This chain connects TRBV11-1 to TRBJ2-1; 9 nucleotides line up with TRBD2. Looked up from germline, CDR1 is SGHAT and CDR2 is FQDESV (reference sequence). This CDR3 is built from 16 residues. V dropped 1 base and J dropped 9; count of bases not matched to a gene: 10. The CDR3 sequence is CASSLESAGGLAEQFF. The CDR3 nucleotides read TGTGCCAGCAGCTTAGAGTCGGCGGGGGGGCTGGCTGAGCAGTTCTTC.

On this clone: This CDR3 is also generated by other DNA sequences in the sample. The CDR3 region is CASSLGDSFYEQYF. Here the CDR3 DNA reads TGTGCCAGCAGCTTAGGGGACAGCTTCTACGAGCAGTACTTC. The chain is built from TRBV11-2 and TRBJ2-7; 7 positions match TRBD1. The CDR3 contains 14 residues. The germline CDR1 and CDR2 sequences are SGHAT and FQNNGV. The V gene end was trimmed by 1 base and the J gene end by 3 bases; junction bases not matched to a gene: 3. The full variable domain, in which reference TRBV11-2 and TRBJ2-7 provide the parts outside the CDR3, is EAGVAQSPRYKIIEKRQSVAFWCNPISGHATLYWYQQILGQGPKLLIQFQNNGVVDDSQLPKDRFSAERLKGVDSTLKIQPAKLEDSAVYLCASSLGDSFYEQYFGPGTRLTVT.

The V and J genes are TRBV28 and TRBJ1-2, with D maybe TRBD1 (5 bases). Per the germline V gene, CDR1 is MDHEN and CDR2 is SYDVKM. Deletions cut 8 bases from V and 6 bases from J, with 13 bases between. This CDR3 spans 12 amino acids. The CDR3 nucleotides are TGTGCCAGCCAGGGCAGGAGTAATGGCTACACCTTC. Translating gives CASQGRSNGYTF.